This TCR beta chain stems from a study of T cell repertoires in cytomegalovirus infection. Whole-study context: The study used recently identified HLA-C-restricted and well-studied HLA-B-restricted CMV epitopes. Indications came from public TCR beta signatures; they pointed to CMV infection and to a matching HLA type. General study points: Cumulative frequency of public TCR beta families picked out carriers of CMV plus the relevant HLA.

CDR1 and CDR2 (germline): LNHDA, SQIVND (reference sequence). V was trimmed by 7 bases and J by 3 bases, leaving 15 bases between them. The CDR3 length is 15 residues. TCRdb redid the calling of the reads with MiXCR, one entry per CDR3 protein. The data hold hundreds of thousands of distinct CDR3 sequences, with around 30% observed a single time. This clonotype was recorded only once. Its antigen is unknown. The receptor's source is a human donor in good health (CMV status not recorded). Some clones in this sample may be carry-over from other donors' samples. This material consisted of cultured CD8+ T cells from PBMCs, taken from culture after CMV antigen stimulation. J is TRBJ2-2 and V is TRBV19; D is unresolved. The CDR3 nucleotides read TGTGCCAGTACCACTATCGCGTCCGACACCGGGGAGCTGTTTTTT. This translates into CASTTIASDTGELFF.